The clone carrying this T cell receptor (beta chain) was observed many times. Its matching antigen is unknown. Methods used by the authors: Clinicopathological groups differed in CDR3, with these differences serving to build a distant-metastasis classifier for papillary thyroid cancer. TCRdb re-called clones from the PCR reads using MiXCR. The authors' filters were not applied to this entry. The data show over 20,000 clones, with 28% seen just once and 13% to 15% held by the top ten. The source of the sample is a study of metastatic and nonmetastatic thyroid tumors. Looking at the study overall: Samples came from malignant and benign thyroid patients, and repertoires were compared across blood and tumor or nodule tissue. The study's findings and limits: As reported, TCR beta diversity in blood and tumor was significantly higher in malignant thyroid tumors than in benign nodules.

Germline loops: CDR1 DFQATT, CDR2 SNEGSKA (reference sequence). The V gene lost 0 bases and the J gene lost 2 bases, with 5 bases spanning the gap. The CDR3 is 14 residues long. Patients were all untreated before their thyroid surgery. This TCR was sampled from a male donor with papillary thyroid cancer or a benign thyroid nodule (not recorded which). Some clones in this sample may be carry-over from other donors' samples. Sequencing was carried out using tumor tissue. This chain connects TRBV20-1 to TRBJ2-6; D call uncertain. CDR3 sequence reads: CSARDGPGANVLTF. In DNA, the CDR3 is TGCAGTGCTAGAGATGGACCTGGGGCCAACGTCCTGACTTTC.